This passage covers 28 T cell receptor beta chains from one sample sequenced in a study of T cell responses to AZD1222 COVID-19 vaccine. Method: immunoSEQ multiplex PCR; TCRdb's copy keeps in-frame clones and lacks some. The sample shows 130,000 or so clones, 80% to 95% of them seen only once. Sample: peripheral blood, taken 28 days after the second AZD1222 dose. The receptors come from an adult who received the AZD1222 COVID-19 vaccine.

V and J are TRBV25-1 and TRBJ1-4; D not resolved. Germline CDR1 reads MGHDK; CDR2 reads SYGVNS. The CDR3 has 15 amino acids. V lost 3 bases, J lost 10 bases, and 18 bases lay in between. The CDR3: CASSDSGIFEGKLFF. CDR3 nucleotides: TGTGCCAGCAGTGACTCCGGGATCTTCGAGGGAAAACTGTTTTTT.

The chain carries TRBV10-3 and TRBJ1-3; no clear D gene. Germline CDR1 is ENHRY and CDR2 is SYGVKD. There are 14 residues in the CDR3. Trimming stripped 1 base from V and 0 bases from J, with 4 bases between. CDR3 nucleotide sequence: TGTGCCATCAGTGAGTGGGGCTCTGGAAACACCATATATTTT. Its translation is CAISEWGSGNTIYF.

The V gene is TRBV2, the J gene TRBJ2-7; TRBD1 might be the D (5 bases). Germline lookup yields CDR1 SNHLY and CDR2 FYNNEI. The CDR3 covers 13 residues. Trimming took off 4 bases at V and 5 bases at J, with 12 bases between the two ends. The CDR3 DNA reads TGTGCCAGCAGTGGCCAGGGCGGCCACGAGCAGTACTTC. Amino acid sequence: CASSGQGGHEQYF.

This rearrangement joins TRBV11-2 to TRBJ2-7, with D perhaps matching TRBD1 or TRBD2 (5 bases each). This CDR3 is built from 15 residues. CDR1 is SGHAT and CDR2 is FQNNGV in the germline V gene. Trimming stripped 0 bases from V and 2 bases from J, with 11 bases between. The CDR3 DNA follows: TGTGCCAGCAGCTTAGACAGGGTGGGAGCCTACGAGCAGTACTTC. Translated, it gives CASSLDRVGAYEQYF.

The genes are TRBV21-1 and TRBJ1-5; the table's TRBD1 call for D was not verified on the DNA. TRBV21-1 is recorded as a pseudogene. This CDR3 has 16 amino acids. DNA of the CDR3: TGTGCCAGCAGCAAACGAATTTACAGGGGGCATCAGCCCCAGCATTTT. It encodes CASSKRIYRGHQPQHF.

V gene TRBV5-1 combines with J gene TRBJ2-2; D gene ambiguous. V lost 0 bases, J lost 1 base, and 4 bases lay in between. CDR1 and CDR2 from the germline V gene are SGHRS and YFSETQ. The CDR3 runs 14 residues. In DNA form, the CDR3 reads TGCGCCAGCAGCTTGGACCAGAACACCGGGGAGCTGTTTTTT. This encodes CASSLDQNTGELFF. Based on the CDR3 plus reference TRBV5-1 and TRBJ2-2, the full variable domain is KAGVTQTPRYLIKTRGQQVTLSCSPISGHRSVSWYQQTPGQGLQFLFEYFSETQRNKGNFPGRFSGRQFSNSRSEMNVSTLELGDSALYLCASSLDQNTGELFFGEGSRLTVL.

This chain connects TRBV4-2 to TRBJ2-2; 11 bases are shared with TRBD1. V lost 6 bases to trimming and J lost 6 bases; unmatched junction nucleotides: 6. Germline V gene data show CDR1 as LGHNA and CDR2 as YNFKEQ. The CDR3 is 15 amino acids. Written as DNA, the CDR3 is TGTGCCAGCAGTCCGGACAGGGGGCGGTCCGGGGAGCTGTTTTTT. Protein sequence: CASSPDRGRSGELFF.

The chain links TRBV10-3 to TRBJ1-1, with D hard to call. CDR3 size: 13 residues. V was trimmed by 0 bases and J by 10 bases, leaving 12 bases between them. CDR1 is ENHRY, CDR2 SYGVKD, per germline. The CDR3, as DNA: TGTGCCATCAGTGAGTCAAGTCCACCGGGAGCTTTCTTT. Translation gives CAISESSPPGAFF.

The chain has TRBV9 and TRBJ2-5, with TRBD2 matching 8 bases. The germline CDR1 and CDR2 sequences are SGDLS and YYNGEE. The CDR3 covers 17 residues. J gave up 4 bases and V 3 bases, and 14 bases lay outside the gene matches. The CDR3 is CASSGSSGRSWIETQYF. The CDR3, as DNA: TGTGCCAGCAGCGGAAGCAGCGGGAGAAGTTGGATAGAGACCCAGTACTTC. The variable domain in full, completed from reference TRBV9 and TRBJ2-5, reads DSGVTQTPKHLITATGQRVTLRCSPRSGDLSVYWYQQSLDQGLQFLIQYYNGEERAKGNILERFSAQQFPDLHSELNLSSLELGDSALYFCASSGSSGRSWIETQYFGPGTRLLVL.

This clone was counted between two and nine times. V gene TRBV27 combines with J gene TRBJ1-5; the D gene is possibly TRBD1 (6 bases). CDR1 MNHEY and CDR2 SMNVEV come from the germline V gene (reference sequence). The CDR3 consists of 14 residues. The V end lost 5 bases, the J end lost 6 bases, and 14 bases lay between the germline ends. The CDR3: CASSESGASQPQHF. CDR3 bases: TGTGCCAGCAGTGAGTCGGGGGCTAGTCAGCCCCAGCATTTT.

The CDR3 loop is CASSSGHPNNQPQHF. The CDR3 DNA follows: TGTGCCAGCAGTAGCGGACATCCCAACAATCAGCCCCAGCATTTT. The chain is built from TRBV28 and TRBJ1-5; D possibly corresponds to TRBD1 (5 bases). Germline V gene sequence: CDR1 MDHEN, CDR2 SYDVKM. The CDR3 runs 15 residues. Trimming removed 5 bases from V and 3 bases from J, with 14 bases in between.

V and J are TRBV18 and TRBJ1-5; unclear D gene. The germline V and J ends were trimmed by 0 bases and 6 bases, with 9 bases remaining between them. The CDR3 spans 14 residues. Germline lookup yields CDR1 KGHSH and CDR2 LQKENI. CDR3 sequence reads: CASSPPPAAQPQHF. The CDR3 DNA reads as TGTGCCAGCTCACCACCGCCCGCCGCTCAGCCCCAGCATTTT. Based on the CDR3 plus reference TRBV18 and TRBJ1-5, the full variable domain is NAGVMQNPRHLVRRRGQEARLRCSPMKGHSHVYWYRQLPEEGLKFMVYLQKENIIDESGMPKERFSAEFPKEGPSILRIQQVVRGDSAAYFCASSPPPAAQPQHFGDGTRLSIL.

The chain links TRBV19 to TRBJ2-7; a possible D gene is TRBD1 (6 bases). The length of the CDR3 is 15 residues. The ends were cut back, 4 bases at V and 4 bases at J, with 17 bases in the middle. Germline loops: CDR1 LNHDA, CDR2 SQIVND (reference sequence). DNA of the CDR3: TGTGCCAGTAGTACCCAGACAGGTAATGGGTACGAGCAGTACTTC. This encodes CASSTQTGNGYEQYF.

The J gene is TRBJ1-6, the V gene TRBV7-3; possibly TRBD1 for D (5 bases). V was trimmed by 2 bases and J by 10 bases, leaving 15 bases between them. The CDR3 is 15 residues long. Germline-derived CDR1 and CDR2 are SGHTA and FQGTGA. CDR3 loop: CASSLDGGLQSPLHF. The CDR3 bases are TGTGCCAGCAGCTTAGATGGGGGTTTACAATCACCCCTCCACTTT.

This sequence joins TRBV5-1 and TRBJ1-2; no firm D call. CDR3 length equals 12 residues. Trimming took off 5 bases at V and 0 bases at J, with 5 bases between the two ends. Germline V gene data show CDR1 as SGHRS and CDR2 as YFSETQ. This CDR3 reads CASRESNYGYTF. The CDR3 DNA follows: TGCGCCAGCAGGGAGTCTAACTATGGCTACACCTTC.

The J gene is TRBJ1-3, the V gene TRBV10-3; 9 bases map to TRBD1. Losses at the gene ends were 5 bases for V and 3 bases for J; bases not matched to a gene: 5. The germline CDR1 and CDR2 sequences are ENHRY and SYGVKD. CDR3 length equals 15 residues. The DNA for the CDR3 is TGTGCCATCAGTCCCGGGACAGGGTTTGGAAACACCATATATTTT. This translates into CAISPGTGFGNTIYF.

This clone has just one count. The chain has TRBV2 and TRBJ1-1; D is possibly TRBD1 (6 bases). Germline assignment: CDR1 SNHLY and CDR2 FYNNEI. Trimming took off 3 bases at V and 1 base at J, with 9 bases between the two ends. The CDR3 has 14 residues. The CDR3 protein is CASSENRANTEAFF. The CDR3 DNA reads TGTGCCAGCAGTGAGAACAGGGCGAACACTGAAGCTTTCTTT.

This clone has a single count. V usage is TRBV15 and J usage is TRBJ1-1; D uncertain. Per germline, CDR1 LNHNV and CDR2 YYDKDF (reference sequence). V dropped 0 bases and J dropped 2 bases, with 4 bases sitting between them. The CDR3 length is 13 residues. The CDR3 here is CATSRDRNTEAFF. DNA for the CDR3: TGTGCCACCAGCAGAGATCGAAACACTGAAGCTTTCTTT.

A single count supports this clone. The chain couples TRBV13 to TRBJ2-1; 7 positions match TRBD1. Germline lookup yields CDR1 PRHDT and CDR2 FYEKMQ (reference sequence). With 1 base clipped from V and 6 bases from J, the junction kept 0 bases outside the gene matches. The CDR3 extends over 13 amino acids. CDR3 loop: CASSLAGGNEQFF. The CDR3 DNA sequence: TGTGCCAGCAGCTTAGCAGGGGGCAATGAGCAGTTCTTC.

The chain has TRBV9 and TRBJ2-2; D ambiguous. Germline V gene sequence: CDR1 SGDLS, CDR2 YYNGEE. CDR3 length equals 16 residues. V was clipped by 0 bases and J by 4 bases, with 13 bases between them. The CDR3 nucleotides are TGTGCCAGCAGCGTAGCTGGCGAGCGAAGCACCGGGGAGCTGTTTTTT. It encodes CASSVAGERSTGELFF.

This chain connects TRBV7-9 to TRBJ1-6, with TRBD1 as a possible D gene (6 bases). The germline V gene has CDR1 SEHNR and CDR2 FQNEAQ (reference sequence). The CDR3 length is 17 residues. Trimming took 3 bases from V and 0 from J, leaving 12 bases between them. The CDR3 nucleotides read TGTGCCAGCAGCTTCTCTCCGGGGGCCTCCTATAATTCACCCCTCCACTTT. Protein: CASSFSPGASYNSPLHF.

CDR3 amino acids: CASSPGQLSGNTIYF. Here the CDR3 DNA reads TGTGCCAGCAGCCCCGGACAACTCTCTGGAAACACCATATATTTT. The chain has TRBV4-2 and TRBJ1-3; TRBD1 might be the D (5 bases). CDR3 size: 15 residues. Trimming removed 4 bases at V and 0 bases at J, with 10 bases between. The germline CDR1 and CDR2 sequences are LGHNA and YNFKEQ.

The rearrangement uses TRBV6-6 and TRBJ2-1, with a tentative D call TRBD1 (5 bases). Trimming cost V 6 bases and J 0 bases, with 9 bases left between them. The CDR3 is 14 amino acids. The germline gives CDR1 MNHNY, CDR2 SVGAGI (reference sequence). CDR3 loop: CASRPGHSYNEQFF. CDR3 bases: TGTGCCAGCAGACCAGGACACTCCTACAATGAGCAGTTCTTC.

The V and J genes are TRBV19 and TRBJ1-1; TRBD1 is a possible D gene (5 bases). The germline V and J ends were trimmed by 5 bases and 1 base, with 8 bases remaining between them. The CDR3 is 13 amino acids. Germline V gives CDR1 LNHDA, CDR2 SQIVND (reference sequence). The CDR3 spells CASSHRKNTEAFF. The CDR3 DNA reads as TGTGCCAGTAGTCACAGGAAGAACACTGAAGCTTTCTTT.

Here the CDR3 reads CASHSGSPYNEQFF. In DNA, the CDR3 is TGTGCCAGTCATAGCGGGAGTCCCTACAATGAGCAGTTCTTC. The chain is built from TRBV19 and TRBJ2-1, with TRBD2 matching over 9 bases. The CDR3 has 14 residues. Germline lookup yields CDR1 LNHDA and CDR2 SQIVND (reference sequence). The trim removed 8 bases at V and 2 bases at J, leaving 4 bases unmatched.

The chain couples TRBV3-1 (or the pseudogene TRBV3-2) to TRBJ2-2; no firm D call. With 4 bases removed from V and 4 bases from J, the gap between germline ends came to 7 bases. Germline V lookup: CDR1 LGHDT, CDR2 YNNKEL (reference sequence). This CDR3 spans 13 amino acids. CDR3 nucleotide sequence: TGTGCCAGCAGCCTCTTGGGCACCGGGGAGCTGTTTTTT. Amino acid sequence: CASSLLGTGELFF.

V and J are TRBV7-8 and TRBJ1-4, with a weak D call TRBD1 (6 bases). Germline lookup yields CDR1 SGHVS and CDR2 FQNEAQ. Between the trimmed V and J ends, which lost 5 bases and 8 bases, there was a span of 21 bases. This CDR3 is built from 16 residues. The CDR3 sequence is CASSHTRGASNEKLFF. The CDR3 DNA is TGTGCCAGCAGCCATACTAGGGGGGCCTCGAACGAAAAACTGTTTTTT. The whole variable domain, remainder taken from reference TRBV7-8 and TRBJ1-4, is GAGVSQSPRYKVAKRGQDVALRCDPISGHVSLFWYQQALGQGPEFLTYFQNEAQLDKSGLPSDRFFAERPEGSVSTLKIQRTQQEDSAVYLCASSHTRGASNEKLFFGSGTQLSVL.

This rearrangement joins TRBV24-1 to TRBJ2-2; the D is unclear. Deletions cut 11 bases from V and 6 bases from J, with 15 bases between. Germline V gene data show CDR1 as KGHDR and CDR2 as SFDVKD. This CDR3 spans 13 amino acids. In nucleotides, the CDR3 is TGTGCCATCAGAGGCACCCTAGCCGGGGAGCTGTTTTTT. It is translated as CAIRGTLAGELFF.